The text below deals with one TCR beta chain. Its antigen is as yet unknown. The TCR alpha and TCR beta cDNA libraries, bearing sample barcodes and UMIs, were generated by 5'RACE using constant-segment primers. TCRdb fed the 5' RACE reads into MiXCR, producing one record per CDR3 protein. The sample shows 25,000 to 35,000 distinct CDR3 sequences, roughly 21% of them seen only once. These data originate in a study of T-cell memory formation after mild COVID-19. The CDR3 contains 15 residues. V lost 7 bases and J lost 3, with 16 bases in between. General observations from the study: Whether second-wave clones peaking at day 37 were SARS-CoV-2 specific went unconfirmed.

What was sequenced was PBMCs or a T cell subset sorted from them (not recorded which). The gene calls are TRBV12-3 or TRBV12-4 and TRBJ1-3; TRBD1 might be the D (5 bases). This receptor was obtained from an adult who had mild COVID-19 (a few samples of this study predate the infection). Cell type and time point are not known. In DNA form, the CDR3 reads TGTGCCAGCACGATCCGCCGGGACGGTGGAAACACCATATATTTT. Protein: CASTIRRDGGNTIYF.